This T cell receptor beta chain was identified in a study of vaccination and CD4 T cells after COVID-19. Turning to this clonotype: The antigen is undetermined.

The Oncomine TCR Beta short-read assay was applied to DNA of cultured CD4+ T cells. TCRdb processed the PCR reads anew with MiXCR; each CDR3 protein has one entry. The sample holds around 7,800 distinct CDR3 sequences, more than 45% seen once. The CDR3 consists of 17 residues. Losses at the gene ends were 2 bases for V and 0 bases for J; bases not matched to a gene: 5. CDR1 and CDR2 from the germline V gene are LNHNV and YYDKDF (reference sequence). Stated treatment: 10-day PBMC culture with coronavirus spike peptide pools or control peptides (ViraFEST assay). The source is a human donor who had recovered from COVID-19. The specimen was CD4+ T cells from blood, cultured in vitro. V usage is TRBV15 and J usage is TRBJ1-5; the match to TRBD1 covers 9 bases. In DNA form, the CDR3 reads TGTGCCACCAGCAGAAATACAGGGGGCTCTAGCAATCAGCCCCAGCATTTT. Translation gives CATSRNTGGSSNQPQHF.